The text below deals with one T cell receptor (beta chain). The sample holds other DNA sequences that translate to the same CDR3. The sample belongs to a study of control samples from healthy donors and cancer patients. In germline, CDR1 is DFQATT, CDR2 SNEGSKA (reference sequence). This CDR3 contains 10 residues. V lost 6 bases and J lost 7, with 7 bases in between. Clones were read by immunoSEQ multiplex PCR, and TCRdb kept only the in-frame ones, dropping some. The data show 400,000 to 450,000 clones, 90% seen once. The source is a man aged 40-55 years with head and neck cancer. This chain links TRBV20-1 with TRBJ2-1; D remains unclear. The source material was PBMCs. CDR3 nucleotides: TGCAGTGCCTCCCTGAATGAGCAGTTCTTC. Protein sequence: CSASLNEQFF.